Many counts were recorded for the clone carrying this TCR beta chain. The antigen is unknown. Germline V CDR1 and CDR2: MNHEY, SMNVEV (reference sequence). The germline V and J ends were trimmed by 5 bases and 11 bases, with 19 bases remaining between them. This CDR3 has 15 amino acids. This record comes from a study of CD8 T cells in ankylosing spondylitis. Study results and limitations: Made up of fewer than 10 highly homologous variants, a TCR beta motif appeared characteristic of ankylosing spondylitis blood. Disease-associated clones were CD8+ and fairly uncommon in peripheral blood.

Quantitative barcoded 5'-RACE was used to prepare TCR beta libraries. TCRdb independently ran MiXCR on the 5' RACE reads; one entry per CDR3 protein. Among roughly 250,000 distinct CDR3 sequences listed, 8.6% were seen once. This sequence joins TRBV27 and TRBJ1-6; D remains ambiguous. The sequenced sample consisted of blood, either unsorted or a sorted T cell fraction (not recorded which). The origin of this receptor is a male donor with ankylosing spondylitis or in good health (not recorded which). In DNA, the CDR3 is TGTGCCAGCAGTCCCCTGGGCGGAGGTTTTCCACCCCTCCACTTT. Protein sequence: CASSPLGGGFPPLHF.